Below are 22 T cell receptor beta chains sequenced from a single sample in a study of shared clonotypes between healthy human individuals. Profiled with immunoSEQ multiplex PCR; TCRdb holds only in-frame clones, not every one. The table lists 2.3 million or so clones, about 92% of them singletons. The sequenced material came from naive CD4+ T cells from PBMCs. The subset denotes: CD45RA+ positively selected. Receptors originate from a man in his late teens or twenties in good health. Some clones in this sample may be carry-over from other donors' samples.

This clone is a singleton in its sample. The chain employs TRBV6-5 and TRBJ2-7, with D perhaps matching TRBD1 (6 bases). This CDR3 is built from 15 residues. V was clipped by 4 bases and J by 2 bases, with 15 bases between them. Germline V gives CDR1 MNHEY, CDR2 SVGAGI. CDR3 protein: CASSSGQTRTYEQYF. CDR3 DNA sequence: TGTGCCAGCAGTTCCGGACAGACTCGAACCTACGAGCAGTACTTC.

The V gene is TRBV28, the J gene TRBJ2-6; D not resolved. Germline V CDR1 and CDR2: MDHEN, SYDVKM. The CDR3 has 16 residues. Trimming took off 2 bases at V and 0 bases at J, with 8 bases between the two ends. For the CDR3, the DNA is TGTGCCAGCAGTTTAAGGCGGAACTCTGGGGCCAACGTCCTGACTTTC. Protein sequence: CASSLRRNSGANVLTF.

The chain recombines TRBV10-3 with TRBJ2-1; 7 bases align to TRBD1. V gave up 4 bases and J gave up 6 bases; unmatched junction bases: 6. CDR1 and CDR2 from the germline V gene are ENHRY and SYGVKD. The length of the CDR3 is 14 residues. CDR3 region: CAISGDRDGNEQFF. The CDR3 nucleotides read TGTGCCATCAGTGGGGACAGAGACGGCAATGAGCAGTTCTTC.

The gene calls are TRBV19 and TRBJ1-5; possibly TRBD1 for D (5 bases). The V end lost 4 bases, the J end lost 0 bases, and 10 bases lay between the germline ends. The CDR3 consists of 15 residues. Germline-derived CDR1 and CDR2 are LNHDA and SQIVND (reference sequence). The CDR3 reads CASSKPGLSNQPQHF. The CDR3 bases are TGTGCCAGTAGTAAGCCGGGGCTTAGCAATCAGCCCCAGCATTTT.

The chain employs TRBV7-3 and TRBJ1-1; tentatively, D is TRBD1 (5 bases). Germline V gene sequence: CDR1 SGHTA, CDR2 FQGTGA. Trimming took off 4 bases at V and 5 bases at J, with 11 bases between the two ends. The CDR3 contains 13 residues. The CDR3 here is CASSSVGQTEAFF. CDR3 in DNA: TGTGCCAGCAGCTCCGTGGGGCAAACTGAAGCTTTCTTT.

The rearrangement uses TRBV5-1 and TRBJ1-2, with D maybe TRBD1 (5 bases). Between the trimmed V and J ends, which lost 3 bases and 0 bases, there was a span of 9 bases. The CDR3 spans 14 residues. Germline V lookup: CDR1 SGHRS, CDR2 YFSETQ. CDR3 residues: CASSWQGPNYGYTF. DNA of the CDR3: TGCGCCAGCAGCTGGCAGGGCCCTAACTATGGCTACACCTTC.

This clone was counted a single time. CDR3 nucleotides: TGTGCCATAAAGGACAAGTGGGACACTGAAGCTTTCTTT. Amino acid sequence: CAIKDKWDTEAFF. This chain links TRBV10-3 with TRBJ1-1, with D possibly being TRBD1 (5 bases). Trimming stripped 9 bases from V and 3 bases from J, with 14 bases between. The germline V gene encodes CDR1 ENHRY and CDR2 SYGVKD. This CDR3 has 13 residues.

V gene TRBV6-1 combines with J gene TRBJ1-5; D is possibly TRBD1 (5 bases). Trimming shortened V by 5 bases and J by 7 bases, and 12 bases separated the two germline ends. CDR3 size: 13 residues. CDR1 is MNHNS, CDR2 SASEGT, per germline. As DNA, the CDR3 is TGTGCCAGCAGTCGGGGGGTGGCACAGCCCCAGCATTTT. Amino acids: CASSRGVAQPQHF.

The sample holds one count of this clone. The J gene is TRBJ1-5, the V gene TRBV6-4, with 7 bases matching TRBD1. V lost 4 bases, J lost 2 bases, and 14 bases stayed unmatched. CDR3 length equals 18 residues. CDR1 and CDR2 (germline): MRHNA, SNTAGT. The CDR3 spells CASSGRTGSALGNQPQHF. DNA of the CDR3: TGTGCCAGCAGTGGCAGGACAGGTTCGGCTTTGGGCAATCAGCCCCAGCATTTT.

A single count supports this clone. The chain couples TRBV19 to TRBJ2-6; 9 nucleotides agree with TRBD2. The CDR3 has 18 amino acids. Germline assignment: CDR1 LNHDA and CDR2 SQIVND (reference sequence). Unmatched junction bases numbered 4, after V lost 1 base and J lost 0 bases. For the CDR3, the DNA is TGTGCCAGTAGTATAGTGGGCGGGAGGGCCTCTGGGGCCAACGTCCTGACTTTC. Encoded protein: CASSIVGGRASGANVLTF.

DNA of the CDR3: TGCGCCAGCAGCCCCAGACAGGGATTGGGGGGCGACATTCAGTACTTC. This codes for CASSPRQGLGGDIQYF. The rearrangement uses TRBV4-3 and TRBJ2-4, with a weak D call TRBD1 (7 bases). The CDR3 spans 16 residues. Germline V gene sequence: CDR1 LGHNA, CDR2 YSLEER. Between the trimmed V and J ends, which lost 4 bases and 8 bases, there was a span of 21 bases.

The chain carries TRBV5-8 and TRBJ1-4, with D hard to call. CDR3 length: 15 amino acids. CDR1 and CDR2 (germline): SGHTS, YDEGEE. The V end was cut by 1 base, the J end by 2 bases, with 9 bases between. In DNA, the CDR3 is TGTGCCAGCAGCTTGTCGGGTACGACTAATGAAAAACTGTTTTTT. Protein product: CASSLSGTTNEKLFF.

The CDR3 is CATSRTTDTQYF. The DNA for the CDR3 is TGTGCCACCAGCAGAACCACAGATACGCAGTATTTT. This chain connects TRBV15 to TRBJ2-3; D remains unclear. CDR1 is LNHNV and CDR2 is YYDKDF in the germline V gene (reference sequence). The CDR3 spans 12 residues. With 2 bases removed from V and 2 bases from J, the gap between germline ends came to 2 bases.

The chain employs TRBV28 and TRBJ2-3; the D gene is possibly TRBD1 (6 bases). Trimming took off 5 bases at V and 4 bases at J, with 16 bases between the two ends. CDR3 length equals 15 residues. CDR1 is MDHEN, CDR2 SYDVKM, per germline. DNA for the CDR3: TGTGCCAGCAGTCTAACAGGGAGCCGTGCAGATACGCAGTATTTT. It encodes CASSLTGSRADTQYF.

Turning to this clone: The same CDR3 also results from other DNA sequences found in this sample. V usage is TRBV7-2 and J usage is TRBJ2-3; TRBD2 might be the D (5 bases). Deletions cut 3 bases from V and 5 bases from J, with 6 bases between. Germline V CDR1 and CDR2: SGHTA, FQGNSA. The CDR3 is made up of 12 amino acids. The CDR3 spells CASSFAGDTQYF. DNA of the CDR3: TGTGCCAGCAGCTTCGCGGGAGATACGCAGTATTTT.

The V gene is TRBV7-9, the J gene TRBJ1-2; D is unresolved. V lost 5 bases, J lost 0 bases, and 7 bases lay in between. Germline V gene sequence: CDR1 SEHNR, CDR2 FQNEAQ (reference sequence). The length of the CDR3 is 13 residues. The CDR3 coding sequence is TGTGCCAGCAGCCCCCTTGCTAACTATGGCTACACCTTC. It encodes CASSPLANYGYTF.

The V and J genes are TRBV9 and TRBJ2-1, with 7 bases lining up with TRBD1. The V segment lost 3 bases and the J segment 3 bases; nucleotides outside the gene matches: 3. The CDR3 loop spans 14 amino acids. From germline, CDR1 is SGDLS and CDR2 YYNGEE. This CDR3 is CASSAGDSYNEQFF. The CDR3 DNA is TGTGCCAGCAGCGCCGGGGACAGCTACAATGAGCAGTTCTTC.

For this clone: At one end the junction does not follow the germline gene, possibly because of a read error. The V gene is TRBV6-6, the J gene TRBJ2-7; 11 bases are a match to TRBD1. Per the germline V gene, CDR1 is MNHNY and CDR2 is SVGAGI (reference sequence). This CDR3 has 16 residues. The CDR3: CASSPPRTGGSHEQYF. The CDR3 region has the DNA TGTGCCAGCAGTCCGCCGAGGACAGGGGGCTCCCACGAGCAGTACTTC.

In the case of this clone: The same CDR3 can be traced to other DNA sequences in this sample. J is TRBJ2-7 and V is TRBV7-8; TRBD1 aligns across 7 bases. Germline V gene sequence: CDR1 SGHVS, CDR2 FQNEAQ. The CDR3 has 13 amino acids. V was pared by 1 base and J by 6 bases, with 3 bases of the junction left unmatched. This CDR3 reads CASSLDRGSEQYF. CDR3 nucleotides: TGTGCCAGCAGCTTAGACAGGGGTAGCGAGCAGTACTTC.

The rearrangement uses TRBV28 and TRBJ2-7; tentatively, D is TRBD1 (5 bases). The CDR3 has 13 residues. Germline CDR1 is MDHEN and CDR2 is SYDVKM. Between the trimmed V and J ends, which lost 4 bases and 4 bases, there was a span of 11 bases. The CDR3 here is CASSSYRSYEQYF. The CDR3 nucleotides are TGTGCCAGCAGTTCGTACAGGAGTTACGAGCAGTACTTC.

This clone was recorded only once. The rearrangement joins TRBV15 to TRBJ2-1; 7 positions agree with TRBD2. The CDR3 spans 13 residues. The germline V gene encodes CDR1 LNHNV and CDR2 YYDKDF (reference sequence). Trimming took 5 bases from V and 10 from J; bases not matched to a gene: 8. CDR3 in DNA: TGTGCCACCAGCTTTCGACTTAGCGGGGAGCAGTTCTTC. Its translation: CATSFRLSGEQFF.

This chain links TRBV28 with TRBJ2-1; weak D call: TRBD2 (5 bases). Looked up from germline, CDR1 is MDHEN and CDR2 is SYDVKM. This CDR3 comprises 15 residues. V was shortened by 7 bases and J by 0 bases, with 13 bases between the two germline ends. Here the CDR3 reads CASISPGSSYNEQFF. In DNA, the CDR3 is TGTGCCAGCATTTCCCCGGGGAGCTCCTACAATGAGCAGTTCTTC.